The entry below gives a single T cell receptor (beta chain) sequence along with its context. Its antigen remains unknown. This specimen comes from a study of cytomegalovirus exposure and HLA in healthy donors. Primers included in the PCR were 60 Vbeta and 13 Jbeta primers. Method: immunoSEQ multiplex PCR; TCRdb's copy keeps in-frame clones and lacks some. The top ten clones hold 3.5% to 5% of a sample with roughly 110,000 clones, around 68% of them seen once. This CDR3 is built from 14 residues. J lost 5 bases, V lost 1 base, and 2 bases had no gene match. The germline gives CDR1 SGHVS, CDR2 FNYEAQ. Findings of the study overall: In the analysis, some V segments, TRBV6-2 and TRBV6-3 included, were excluded as indistinguishable.

Material: PBMCs. The gene calls are TRBV7-6 and TRBJ2-7; 10 bases are shared with TRBD2. The TCR sequence derives from a woman in her thirties or forties in good health and CMV-seropositive. CDR3 nucleotide sequence: TGTGCCAGCAGCTTAGGGCTAGCGGGAGACGAGCAGTACTTC. As protein: CASSLGLAGDEQYF.